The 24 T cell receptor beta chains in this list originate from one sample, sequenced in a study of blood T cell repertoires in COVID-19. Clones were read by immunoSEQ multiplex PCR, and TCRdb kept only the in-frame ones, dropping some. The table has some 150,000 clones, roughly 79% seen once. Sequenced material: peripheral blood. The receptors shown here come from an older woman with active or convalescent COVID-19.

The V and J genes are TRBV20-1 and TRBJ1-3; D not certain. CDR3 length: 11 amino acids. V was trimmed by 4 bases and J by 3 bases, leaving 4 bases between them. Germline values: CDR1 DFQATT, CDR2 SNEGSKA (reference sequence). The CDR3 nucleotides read TGCAGTGCTACAGTTGGAAACACCATATATTTT. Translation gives CSATVGNTIYF.

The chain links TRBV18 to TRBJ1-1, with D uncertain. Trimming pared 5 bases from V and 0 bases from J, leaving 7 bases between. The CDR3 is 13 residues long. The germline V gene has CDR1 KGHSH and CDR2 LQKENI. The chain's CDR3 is CASSGTVNTEAFF. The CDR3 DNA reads TGTGCCAGCTCAGGAACAGTGAACACTGAAGCTTTCTTT.

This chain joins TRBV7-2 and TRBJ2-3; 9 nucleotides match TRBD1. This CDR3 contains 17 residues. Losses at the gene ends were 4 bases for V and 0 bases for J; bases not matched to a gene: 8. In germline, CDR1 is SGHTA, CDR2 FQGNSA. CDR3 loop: CASSSVGQGKSTDTQYF. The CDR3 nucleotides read TGTGCCAGCAGCTCCGTGGGACAGGGAAAGAGCACAGATACGCAGTATTTT.

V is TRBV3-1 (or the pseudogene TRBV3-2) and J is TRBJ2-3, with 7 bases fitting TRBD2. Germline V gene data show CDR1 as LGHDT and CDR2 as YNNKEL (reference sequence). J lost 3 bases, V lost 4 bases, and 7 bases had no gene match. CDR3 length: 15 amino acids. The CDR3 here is CASSRRSSGTDTQYF. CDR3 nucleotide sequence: TGTGCCAGCAGCCGGCGGTCTAGCGGAACAGATACGCAGTATTTT.

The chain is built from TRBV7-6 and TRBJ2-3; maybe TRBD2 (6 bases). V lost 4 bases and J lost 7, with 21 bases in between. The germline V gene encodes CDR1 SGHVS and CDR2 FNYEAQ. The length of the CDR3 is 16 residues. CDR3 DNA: TGTGCCAGCAGCTCCCTTCCCGGGACTGTTACCCATACGCAGTATTTT. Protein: CASSSLPGTVTHTQYF.

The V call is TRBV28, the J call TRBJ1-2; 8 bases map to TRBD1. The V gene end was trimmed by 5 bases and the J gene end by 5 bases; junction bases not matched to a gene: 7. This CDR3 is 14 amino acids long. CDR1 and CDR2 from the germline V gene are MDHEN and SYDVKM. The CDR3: CASSTSGTGYGYTF. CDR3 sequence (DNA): TGTGCCAGCAGTACCTCCGGGACAGGTTATGGCTACACCTTC.

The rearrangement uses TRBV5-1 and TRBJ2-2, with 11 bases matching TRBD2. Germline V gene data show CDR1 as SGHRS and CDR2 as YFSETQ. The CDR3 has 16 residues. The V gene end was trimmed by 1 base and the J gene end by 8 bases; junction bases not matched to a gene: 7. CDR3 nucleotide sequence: TGCGCCAGCAGCTTGCTGACTAGCGGGACTTCGGGGGAGCTGTTTTTT. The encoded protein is CASSLLTSGTSGELFF.

The CDR3 here is CASSFFGQNTEAFF. CDR3 nucleotides: TGTGCCAGCAGTTTTTTCGGACAGAACACTGAAGCTTTCTTT. The rearrangement joins TRBV27 to TRBJ1-1, with D tentatively TRBD1 (5 bases). Germline CDR1 and CDR2: MNHEY and SMNVEV (reference sequence). The CDR3 sequence is 14 residues long. The V gene lost 3 bases and the J gene lost 1 base, with 9 bases spanning the gap.

The CDR3 spells CASSLGLAGAPDTQYF. CDR3 DNA sequence: TGTGCCAGCAGCTTAGGGTTAGCGGGAGCTCCTGATACGCAGTATTTT. The chain employs TRBV11-2 and TRBJ2-3; TRBD2 aligns across 9 bases. V shed 1 base and J 6 bases; nucleotides not matched to a gene: 8. This CDR3 is 16 amino acids long. Germline assignment: CDR1 SGHAT and CDR2 FQNNGV.

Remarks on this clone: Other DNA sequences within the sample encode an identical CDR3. The CDR3 region has the DNA TGTGCCAGCAGCCGGGACTCGCAAGAGACCCAGTACTTC. It encodes CASSRDSQETQYF. The V and J genes are TRBV5-4 and TRBJ2-5, with D perhaps TRBD2 (6 bases). Germline V CDR1 and CDR2: SGHNT, YYREEE (reference sequence). CDR3 length: 13 amino acids. Trimming removed 4 bases from V and 2 bases from J, with 9 bases in between.

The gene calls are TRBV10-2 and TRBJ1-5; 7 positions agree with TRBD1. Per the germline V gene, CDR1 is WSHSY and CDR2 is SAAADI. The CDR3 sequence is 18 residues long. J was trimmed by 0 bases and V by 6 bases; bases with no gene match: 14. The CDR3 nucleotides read TGCGCCAGCAGCTCGGGACAGCACCAAACTTATAGCAATCAGCCCCAGCATTTT. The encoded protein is CASSSGQHQTYSNQPQHF.

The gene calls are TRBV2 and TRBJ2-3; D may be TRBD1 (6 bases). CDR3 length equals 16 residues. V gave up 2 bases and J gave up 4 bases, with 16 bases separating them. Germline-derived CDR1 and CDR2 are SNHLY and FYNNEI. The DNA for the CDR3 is TGTGCCAGCAGTGAATCGGGGACATCTATCGCAGATACGCAGTATTTT. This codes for CASSESGTSIADTQYF.

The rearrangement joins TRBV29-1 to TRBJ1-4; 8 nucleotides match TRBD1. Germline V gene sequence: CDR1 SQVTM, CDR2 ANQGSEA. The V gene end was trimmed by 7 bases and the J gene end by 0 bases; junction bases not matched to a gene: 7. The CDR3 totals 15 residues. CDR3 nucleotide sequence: TGCAGCGCCCGGGACAGGTTTTCAACTAATGAAAAACTGTTTTTT. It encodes CSARDRFSTNEKLFF.

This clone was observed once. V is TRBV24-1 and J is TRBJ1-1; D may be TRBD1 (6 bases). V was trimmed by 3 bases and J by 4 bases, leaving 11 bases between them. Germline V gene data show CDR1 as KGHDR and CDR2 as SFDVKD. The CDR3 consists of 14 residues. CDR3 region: CATSDQGLGTEAFF. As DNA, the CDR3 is TGTGCCACCAGTGATCAGGGGCTGGGCACTGAAGCTTTCTTT.

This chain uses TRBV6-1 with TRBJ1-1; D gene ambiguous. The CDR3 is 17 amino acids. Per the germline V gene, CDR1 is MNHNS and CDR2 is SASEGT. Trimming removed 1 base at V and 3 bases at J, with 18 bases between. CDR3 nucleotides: TGTGCCAGCAGTGAAGACCCGGGATGGACCGGAGACACTGAAGCTTTCTTT. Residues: CASSEDPGWTGDTEAFF.

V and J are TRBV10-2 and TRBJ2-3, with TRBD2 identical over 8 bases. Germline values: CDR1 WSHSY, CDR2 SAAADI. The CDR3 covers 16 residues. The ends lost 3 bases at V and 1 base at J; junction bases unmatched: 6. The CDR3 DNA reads TGCGCCAGCAGTGACATTAGCGGGGTTGGCACAGATACGCAGTATTTT. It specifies CASSDISGVGTDTQYF.

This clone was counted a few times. CDR3 sequence (DNA): TGTGCCAGTAGCCCCCTAGGGGCCAACACCGGGGAGCTGTTTTTT. This codes for CASSPLGANTGELFF. The genes are TRBV19 and TRBJ2-2; possibly TRBD1 for D (5 bases). The CDR3 totals 15 residues. CDR1 and CDR2 (germline): LNHDA, SQIVND (reference sequence). The V end was cut by 6 bases, the J end by 2 bases, with 13 bases between.

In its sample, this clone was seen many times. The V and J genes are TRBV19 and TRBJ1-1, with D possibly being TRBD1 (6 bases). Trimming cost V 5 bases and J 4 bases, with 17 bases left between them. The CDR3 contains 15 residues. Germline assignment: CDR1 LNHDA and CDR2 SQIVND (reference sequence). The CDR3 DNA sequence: TGTGCCAGTAGTCCCTGGGGGGGCTCGGGCACTGAAGCTTTCTTT. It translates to CASSPWGGSGTEAFF.

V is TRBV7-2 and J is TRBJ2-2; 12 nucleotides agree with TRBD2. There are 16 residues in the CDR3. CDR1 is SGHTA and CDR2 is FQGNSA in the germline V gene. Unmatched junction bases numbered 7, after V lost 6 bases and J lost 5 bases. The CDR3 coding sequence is TGTGCCAGCAGGCCCCCACTAGCGGGAGGTACCGGGGAGCTGTTTTTT. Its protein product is CASRPPLAGGTGELFF.

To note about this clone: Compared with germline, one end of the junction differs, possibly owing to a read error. CDR3 nucleotides: TGTGCCAGCAGCTTACGGGTAGTTGGGTCGGCAGGGGTCTTC. Its protein product is CASSLRVVGSAGVF. The V gene is TRBV7-2, the J gene TRBJ1-2; possibly TRBD1 for D (6 bases). This CDR3 is 14 amino acids long. CDR1 is SGHTA and CDR2 is FQGNSA in the germline V gene.

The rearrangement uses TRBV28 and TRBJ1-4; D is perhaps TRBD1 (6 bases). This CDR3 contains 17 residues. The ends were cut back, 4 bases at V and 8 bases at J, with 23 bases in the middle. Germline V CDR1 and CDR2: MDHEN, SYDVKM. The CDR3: CASSYDTGGSWEEKLFF. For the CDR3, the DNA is TGTGCCAGCAGTTATGATACTGGGGGCTCCTGGGAGGAAAAACTGTTTTTT.

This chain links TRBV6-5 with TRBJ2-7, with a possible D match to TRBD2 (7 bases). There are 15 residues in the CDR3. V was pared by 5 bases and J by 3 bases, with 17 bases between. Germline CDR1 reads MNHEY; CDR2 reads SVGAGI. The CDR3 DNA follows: TGTGCCAGCAGTCCGGGGGGAGGGGGTTTCTACGAGCAGTACGTC. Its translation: CASSPGGGGFYEQYV.

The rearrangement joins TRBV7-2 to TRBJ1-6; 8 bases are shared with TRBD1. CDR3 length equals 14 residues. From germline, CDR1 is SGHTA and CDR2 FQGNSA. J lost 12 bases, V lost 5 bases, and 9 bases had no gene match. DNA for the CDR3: TGTGCCAGCAGCGTATCAGGGGGCAAAGAACCCCTCCACTTT. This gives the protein CASSVSGGKEPLHF.

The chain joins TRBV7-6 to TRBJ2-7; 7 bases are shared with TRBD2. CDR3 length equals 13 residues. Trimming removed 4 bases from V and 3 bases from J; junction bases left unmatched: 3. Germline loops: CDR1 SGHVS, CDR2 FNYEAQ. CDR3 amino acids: CASSSSGNYEQYF. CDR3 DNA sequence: TGTGCCAGCAGCTCTAGCGGAAACTACGAGCAGTACTTC. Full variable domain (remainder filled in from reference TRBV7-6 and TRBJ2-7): GAGVSQSPRYKVTKRGQDVALRCDPISGHVSLYWYRQALGQGPEFLTYFNYEAQQDKSGLPNDRFSAERPEGSISTLTIQRTEQRDSAMYRCASSSSGNYEQYFGPGTRLTVT.